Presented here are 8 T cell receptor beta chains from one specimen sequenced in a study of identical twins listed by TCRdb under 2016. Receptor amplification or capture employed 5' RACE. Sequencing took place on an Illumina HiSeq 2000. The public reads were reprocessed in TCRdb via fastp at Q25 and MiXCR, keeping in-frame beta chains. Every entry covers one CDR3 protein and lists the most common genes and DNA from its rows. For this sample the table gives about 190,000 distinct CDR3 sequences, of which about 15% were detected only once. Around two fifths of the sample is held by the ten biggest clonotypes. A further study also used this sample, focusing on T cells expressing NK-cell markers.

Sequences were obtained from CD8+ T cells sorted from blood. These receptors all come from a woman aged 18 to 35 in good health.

The CDR3 DNA follows: TGCAGCGTTGTGAAGATCTACAATGAGCAGTTCTTC. This translates into CSVVKIYNEQFF. This chain links TRBV29-1 with TRBJ2-1, with no clear D. Germline lookup yields CDR1 SQVTM and CDR2 ANQGSEA. Trimming cost V 4 bases and J 3 bases, with 7 bases left between them. This CDR3 has 12 residues.

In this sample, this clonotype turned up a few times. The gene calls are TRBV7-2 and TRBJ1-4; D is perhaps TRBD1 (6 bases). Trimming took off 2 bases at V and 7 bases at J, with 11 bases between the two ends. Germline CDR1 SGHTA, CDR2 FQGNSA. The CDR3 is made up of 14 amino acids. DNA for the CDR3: TGTGCCAGCAGCTTAAACGGGGGCGGTGAAAAACTGTTTTTT. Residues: CASSLNGGGEKLFF. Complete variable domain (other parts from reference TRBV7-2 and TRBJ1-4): GAGVSQSPSNKVTEKGKDVELRCDPISGHTALYWYRQSLGQGLEFLIYFQGNSAPDKSGLPSDRFSAERTGGSVSTLTIQRTQQEDSAVYLCASSLNGGGEKLFFGSGTQLSVL.

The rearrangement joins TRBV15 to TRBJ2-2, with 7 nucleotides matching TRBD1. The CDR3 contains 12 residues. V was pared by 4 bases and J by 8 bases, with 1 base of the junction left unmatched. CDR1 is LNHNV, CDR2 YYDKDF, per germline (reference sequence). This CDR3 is CATSIRGGELFF. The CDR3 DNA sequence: TGTGCCACCAGCATCAGGGGGGGGGAGCTGTTTTTT. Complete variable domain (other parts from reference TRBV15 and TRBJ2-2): DAMVIQNPRYQVTQFGKPVTLSCSQTLNHNVMYWYQQKSSQAPKLLFHYYDKDFNNEADTPDNFQSRRPNTSFCFLDIRSPGLGDTAMYLCATSIRGGELFFGEGSRLTVL.

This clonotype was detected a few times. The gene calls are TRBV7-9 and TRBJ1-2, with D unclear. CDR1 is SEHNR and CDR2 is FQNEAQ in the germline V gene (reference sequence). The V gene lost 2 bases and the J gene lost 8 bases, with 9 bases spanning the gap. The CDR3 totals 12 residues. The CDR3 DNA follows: TGTGCCAGCAGCTTAAAGGTCAACGGCTACACCTTC. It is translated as CASSLKVNGYTF. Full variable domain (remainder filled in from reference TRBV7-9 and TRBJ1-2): DTGVSQNPRHKITKRGQNVTFRCDPISEHNRLYWYRQTLGQGPEFLTYFQNEAQLEKSRLLSDRFSAERPKGSFSTLEIQRTEQGDSAMYLCASSLKVNGYTFGSGTRLTVV.

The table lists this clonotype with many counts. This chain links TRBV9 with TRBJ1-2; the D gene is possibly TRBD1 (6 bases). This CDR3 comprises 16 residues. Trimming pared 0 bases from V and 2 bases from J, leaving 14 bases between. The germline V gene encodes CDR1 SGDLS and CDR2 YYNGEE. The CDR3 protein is CASSVGKGGRNYGYTF. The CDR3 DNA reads TGTGCCAGCAGCGTAGGAAAAGGGGGACGGAACTATGGCTACACCTTC.

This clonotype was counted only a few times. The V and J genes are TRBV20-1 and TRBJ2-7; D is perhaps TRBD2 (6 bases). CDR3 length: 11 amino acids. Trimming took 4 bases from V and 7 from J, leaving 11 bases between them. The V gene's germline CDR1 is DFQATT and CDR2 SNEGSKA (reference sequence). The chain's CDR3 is CSATLGGEQYF. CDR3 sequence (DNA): TGCAGTGCTACCCTGGGGGGAGAGCAGTACTTC.

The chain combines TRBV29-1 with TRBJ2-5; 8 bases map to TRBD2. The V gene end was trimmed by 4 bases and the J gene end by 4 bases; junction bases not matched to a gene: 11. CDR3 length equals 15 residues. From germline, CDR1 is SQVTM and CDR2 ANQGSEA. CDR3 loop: CSVGKRGLKGETQYF. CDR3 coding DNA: TGCAGCGTTGGGAAGCGGGGGTTGAAGGGAGAGACCCAGTACTTC.

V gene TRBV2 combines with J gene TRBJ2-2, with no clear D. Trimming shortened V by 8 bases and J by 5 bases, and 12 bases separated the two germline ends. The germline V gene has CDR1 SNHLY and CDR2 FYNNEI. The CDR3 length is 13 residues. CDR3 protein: CASVGTRTGELFF. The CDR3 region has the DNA TGTGCCAGCGTGGGCACGAGGACCGGGGAGCTGTTTTTT.